This TCR beta chain is drawn from a study of response to subunit inactivated influenza vaccine. Study-level results: It was suggested by the authors that few new T cells are recruited by each seasonal influenza vaccination.

The germline CDR1 and CDR2 sequences are DFQATT and SNEGSKA (reference sequence). This CDR3 is 13 amino acids long. Trimming removed 5 bases at V and 7 bases at J, with 17 bases between. TCRdb re-called the RT-PCR reads through MiXCR, storing one row per CDR3 protein. This repertoire shows roughly 520,000 distinct CDR3 sequences, around 25% found once; its top ten account for under 2.5%. For this clonotype: Its antigen remains unknown.

V and J are TRBV20-1 and TRBJ2-5; either TRBD1 or TRBD2 may fit D (5 bases each). The input for sequencing was CD4+ T cells sorted from PBMCs, taken roughly 5 days after vaccination. The sequence was collected from a middle-aged man who received an inactivated influenza vaccine. CDR3 nucleotide sequence: TGCAGTGCTGATACGACGGTTGGGGGGACCCAGTACTTC. Its translation is CSADTTVGGTQYF.